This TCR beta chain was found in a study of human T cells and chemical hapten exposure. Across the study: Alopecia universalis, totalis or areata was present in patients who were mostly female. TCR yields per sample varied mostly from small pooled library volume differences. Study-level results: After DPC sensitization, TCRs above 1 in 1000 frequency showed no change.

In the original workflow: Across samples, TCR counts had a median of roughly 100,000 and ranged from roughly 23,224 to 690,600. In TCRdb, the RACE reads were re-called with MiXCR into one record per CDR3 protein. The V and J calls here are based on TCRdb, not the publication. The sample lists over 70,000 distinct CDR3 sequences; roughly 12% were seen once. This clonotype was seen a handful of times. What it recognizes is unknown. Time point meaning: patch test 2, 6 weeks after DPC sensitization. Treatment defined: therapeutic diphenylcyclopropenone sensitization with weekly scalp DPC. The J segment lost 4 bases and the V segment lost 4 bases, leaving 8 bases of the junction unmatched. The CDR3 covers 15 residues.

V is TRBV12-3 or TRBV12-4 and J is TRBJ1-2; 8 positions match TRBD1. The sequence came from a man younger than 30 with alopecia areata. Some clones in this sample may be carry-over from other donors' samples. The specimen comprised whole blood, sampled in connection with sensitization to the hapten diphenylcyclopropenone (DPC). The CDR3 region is CASSSQQGVGYGYTF. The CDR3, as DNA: TGTGCCAGCAGTTCCCAACAGGGGGTAGGCTATGGCTACACCTTC.